A single sample is the source of the 8 T cell receptor beta chains below, sequenced in a study of cytomegalovirus exposure and HLA in healthy donors. The PCR used 60 Vbeta and 13 Jbeta primers. Measured with immunoSEQ multiplex PCR; TCRdb has only the in-frame clones, and not every one. The data contain 130,000 to 150,000 clones, 70% to 80% of them seen just once; the ten biggest clones take up about 5.3%. Sequencing was carried out using PBMCs. These TCRs come from a woman aged 45-59 years in good health and CMV-seronegative.

The chain combines TRBV2 with TRBJ2-5, with 7 bases identical to TRBD1. CDR1 is SNHLY and CDR2 is FYNNEI in the germline V gene. V lost 1 base, J lost 5 bases, and 4 bases stayed unmatched. This CDR3 is built from 14 residues. The DNA for the CDR3 is TGTGCCAGCAGTGAAGACAGGGGTGGGGAGACCCAGTACTTC. This encodes CASSEDRGGETQYF.

This clone was seen just once. The V and J genes are TRBV2 and TRBJ1-5; D uncertain. The V gene's germline CDR1 is SNHLY and CDR2 FYNNEI. V was cut by 2 bases and J by 0 bases, with 8 bases left in between. The CDR3 runs 15 residues. The CDR3 nucleotides read TGTGCCAGCAGTGAAAGAGGGATTAGCAATCAGCCCCAGCATTTT. Translated: CASSERGISNQPQHF.

The chain couples TRBV6-1 to TRBJ2-1, with 12 bases fitting TRBD2. Germline lookup yields CDR1 MNHNS and CDR2 SASEGT. This CDR3 is built from 17 residues. V lost 2 bases and J lost 9; bases outside the gene matches: 11. The CDR3 spells CASSESLAGGARGEQFF. The CDR3 DNA reads as TGTGCCAGCAGTGAAAGTCTAGCGGGGGGGGCTAGGGGTGAGCAGTTCTTC.

The genes are TRBV27 and TRBJ1-2; the D is unclear. Germline-derived CDR1 and CDR2 are MNHEY and SMNVEV (reference sequence). The CDR3 covers 14 residues. Trimming left V 2 bases short and J 8 bases short, with 15 bases between. CDR3 sequence (DNA): TGTGCCAGCAGTTTAAGTATGGGCGGGCGGGGCTACACCTTC. This encodes CASSLSMGGRGYTF.

The chain employs TRBV7-9 and TRBJ2-1; 12 positions match TRBD2. V shed 1 base and J 5 bases; nucleotides not matched to a gene: 9. In germline, CDR1 is SEHNR, CDR2 FQNEAQ (reference sequence). The CDR3 sequence is 18 residues long. CDR3 protein: CASSLGVRTSGDHNEQFF. The CDR3 nucleotides are TGTGCCAGCAGCTTAGGGGTTCGGACTAGCGGGGACCACAATGAGCAGTTCTTC.

This sequence joins TRBV9 and TRBJ1-4; D is undetermined. CDR3 length: 16 residues. V was shortened by 3 bases and J by 1 base, with 13 bases between the two germline ends. Per germline, CDR1 SGDLS and CDR2 YYNGEE. In DNA form, the CDR3 reads TGTGCCAGCAGCGCGTTTGGGAGTTTAACTAATGAAAAACTGTTTTTT. The encoded protein is CASSAFGSLTNEKLFF.

This clone was found once. The genes are TRBV18 and TRBJ2-1; 7 nucleotides match TRBD1. The germline gives CDR1 KGHSH, CDR2 LQKENI. Trimming at V came to 2 bases and at J to 7 bases, leaving 8 bases not matched to a gene. The CDR3 length is 15 residues. Here the CDR3 DNA reads TGTGCCAGCTCACCAACACAGGGGCGGAGGAATGAGCAGTTCTTC. Translating gives CASSPTQGRRNEQFF.

This clone was observed once. The J gene is TRBJ1-2, the V gene TRBV27; no firm D call. Between the trimmed V and J ends, which lost 2 bases and 4 bases, there was a span of 11 bases. The germline V gene has CDR1 MNHEY and CDR2 SMNVEV (reference sequence). The CDR3 length is 14 residues. CDR3 in DNA: TGTGCCAGCAGTTTACTCGGCGGCCTCTATGGCTACACCTTC. Protein sequence: CASSLLGGLYGYTF.